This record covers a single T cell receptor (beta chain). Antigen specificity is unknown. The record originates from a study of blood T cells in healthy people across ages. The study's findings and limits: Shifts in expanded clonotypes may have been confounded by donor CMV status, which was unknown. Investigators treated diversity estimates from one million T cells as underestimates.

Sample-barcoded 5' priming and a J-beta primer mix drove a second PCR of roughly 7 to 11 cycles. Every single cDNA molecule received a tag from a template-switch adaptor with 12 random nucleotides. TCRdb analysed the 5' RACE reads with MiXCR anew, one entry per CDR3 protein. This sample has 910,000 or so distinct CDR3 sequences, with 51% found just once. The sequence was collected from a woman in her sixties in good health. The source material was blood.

The CDR3: CASSETSGGPYEQYF. CDR3 bases: TGTGCCAGCAGTGAGACTAGTGGTGGCCCCTACGAGCAGTACTTC. This rearrangement joins TRBV12-3 or TRBV12-4 to TRBJ2-7, with D possibly matching TRBD2 (6 bases). CDR3 length: 15 residues. Trimming removed 5 bases from V and 2 bases from J, with 16 bases in between.